This T cell receptor beta chain was captured in a study of post-analysis software for immune sequencing data. Study-level points and caveats: Versus controls, multiple sclerosis patients showed significantly lower diversity (normalized Chao1). Clustering by F measure revealed strong co-clustering among samples prepared together in one batch.

Unique molecular identifiers were carried by the TCR beta cDNA libraries. One entry per CDR3 protein results from TCRdb running MiXCR on the PCR reads. The sample holds 750,000 to 950,000 distinct CDR3 sequences, more than 45% seen once. Details on this clonotype: The antigen remains undetermined.

The material sequenced was blood. This TCR derives from a girl aged 5-17 years with multiple sclerosis.

The CDR3 DNA reads as TGTGCCAGCTCACCAGGATCAACGGACCGCAATGAGCAGTTCTTC. Its protein product is CASSPGSTDRNEQFF. The rearrangement joins TRBV18 to TRBJ2-1; D is undetermined. The germline V gene encodes CDR1 KGHSH and CDR2 LQKENI. With 2 bases removed from V and 6 bases from J, the gap between germline ends came to 14 bases. The CDR3 spans 15 residues.